The present T cell receptor (beta chain) was sequenced within a study of blood T cell repertoires in COVID-19. Study-wide background: Researchers got acute and convalescent COVID-19 samples from the United States, Italy and Spain. In each case, the material was cDNA or gDNA derived from T cells, B-cell-depleted T cells, or PBMCs.

The V and J ends lost 0 bases and 5 bases respectively, with 9 bases between them. Germline-derived CDR1 and CDR2 are SGDLS and YYNGEE. The CDR3 consists of 13 residues. Seattle cases were enrolled at active infection and followed longitudinally. How the authors handled the data: Reference gene primer amplification yielded estimated nucleated cell counts. TCRdb keeps only in-frame clones here, not all; method: immunoSEQ multiplex PCR. That table gives V, J and clone size, and the DNA gave D and trimming. The repertoire holds roughly 130,000 clones, with 65% to 85% as singletons. The chain employs TRBV9 and TRBJ2-7; D remains unclear. The source of this sequence is a man aged 25-45 years with COVID-19, enrolled during active disease. Sample: peripheral blood. The CDR3 DNA is TGTGCCAGCAGCGTAGGGTCCGGAGACGAGCAGTACTTC. It codes for CASSVGSGDEQYF.